This is a list of T cell receptor beta chains from one sample in a study of blood T cell repertoires in COVID-19. The table came from immunoSEQ multiplex PCR; TCRdb's copy has only in-frame clones and leaves some out. The table has approximately 150,000 clones, 87% seen once; the top ten hold 5%. The sample was peripheral blood. These receptors were collected from a human donor in a cohort sampled during active COVID-19. Both conserved end residues are part of each CDR3. The order of the fields is V gene, J gene, CDR3 protein.

v_gene: TRBV11-3; j_gene: TRBJ1-3; CDR3aa: CASSLVVSGNTIYF
v_gene: TRBV5-4; j_gene: TRBJ2-5; CDR3aa: CASSLGPTGKTETQYF
v_gene: TRBV27; j_gene: TRBJ2-5; CDR3aa: CASSLSAQETQYF
v_gene: TRBV7-9; j_gene: TRBJ2-3; CDR3aa: CASSLGLAGGDTQYF
v_gene: TRBV19; j_gene: TRBJ2-7; CDR3aa: CASSIRGHSSYEQYF
v_gene: TRBV19; j_gene: TRBJ2-1; CDR3aa: CASSQGLAGGEQFF
v_gene: TRBV7-2; j_gene: TRBJ2-1; CDR3aa: CASSKGGTSYNEQFF
v_gene: TRBV20-1; j_gene: TRBJ1-2; CDR3aa: CSARGGGGYTF
v_gene: TRBV6-6; j_gene: TRBJ2-7; CDR3aa: CASSSRLAGVVYEQYF
v_gene: TRBV18; j_gene: TRBJ2-7; CDR3aa: CASSSGTGVSYEQYF
v_gene: TRBV4-1; j_gene: TRBJ1-6; CDR3aa: CASSQDGGSLHF
v_gene: TRBV7-9; j_gene: TRBJ2-7; CDR3aa: CASSLGRGPRHEQYF
v_gene: TRBV4-1; j_gene: TRBJ2-3; CDR3aa: CASSLGQGETDTQYF
v_gene: TRBV24-1; j_gene: TRBJ2-2; CDR3aa: CATSGTGGPGELFF
v_gene: TRBV12-3/TRBV12-4; j_gene: TRBJ1-1; CDR3aa: CASSLRGNTEAFF